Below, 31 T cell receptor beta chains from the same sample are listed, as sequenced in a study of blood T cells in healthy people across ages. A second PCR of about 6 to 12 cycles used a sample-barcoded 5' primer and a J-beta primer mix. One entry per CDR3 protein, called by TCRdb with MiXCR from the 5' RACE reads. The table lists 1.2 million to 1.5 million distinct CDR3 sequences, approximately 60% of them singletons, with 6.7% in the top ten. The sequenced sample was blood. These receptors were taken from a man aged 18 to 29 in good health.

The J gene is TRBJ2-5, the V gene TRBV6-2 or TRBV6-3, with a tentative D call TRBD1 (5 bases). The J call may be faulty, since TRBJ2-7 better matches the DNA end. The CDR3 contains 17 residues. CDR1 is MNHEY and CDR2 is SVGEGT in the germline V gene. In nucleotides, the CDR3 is TGTGCCAGCAGTTACTCGACAGTGGGCAGTGACCTCTACGAGCAGTACTTC. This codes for CASSYSTVGSDLYEQYF.

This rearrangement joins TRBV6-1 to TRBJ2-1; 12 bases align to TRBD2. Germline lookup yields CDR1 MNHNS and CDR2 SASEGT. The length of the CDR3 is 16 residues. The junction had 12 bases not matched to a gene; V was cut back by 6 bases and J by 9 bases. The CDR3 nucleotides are TGTGCCAGCAGAGACCTCCTAGCGGGAGGGTCTGGTGAGCAGTTCTTC. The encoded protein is CASRDLLAGGSGEQFF.

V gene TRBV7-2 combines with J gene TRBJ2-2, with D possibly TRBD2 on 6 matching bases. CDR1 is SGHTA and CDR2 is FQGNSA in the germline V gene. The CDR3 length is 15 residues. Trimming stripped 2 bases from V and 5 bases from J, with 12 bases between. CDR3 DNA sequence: TGTGCCAGCAGCTTATCCGACGGGGGTACCGGGGAGCTGTTTTTT. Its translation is CASSLSDGGTGELFF.

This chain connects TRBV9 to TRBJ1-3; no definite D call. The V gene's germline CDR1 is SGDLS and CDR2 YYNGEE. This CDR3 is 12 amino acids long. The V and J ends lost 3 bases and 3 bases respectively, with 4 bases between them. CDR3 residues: CASSGSGNTIYF. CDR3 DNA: TGTGCCAGCAGCGGGAGTGGAAACACCATATATTTT. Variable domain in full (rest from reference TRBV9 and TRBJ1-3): DSGVTQTPKHLITATGQRVTLRCSPRSGDLSVYWYQQSLDQGLQFLIQYYNGEERAKGNILERFSAQQFPDLHSELNLSSLELGDSALYFCASSGSGNTIYFGEGSWLTVV.

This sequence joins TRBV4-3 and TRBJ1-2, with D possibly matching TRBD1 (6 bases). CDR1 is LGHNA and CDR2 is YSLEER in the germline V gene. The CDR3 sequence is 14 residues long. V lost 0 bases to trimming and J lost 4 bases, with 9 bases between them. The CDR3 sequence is CASSQDGQLYGYTF. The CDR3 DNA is TGCGCCAGCAGCCAAGACGGACAGCTCTATGGCTACACCTTC.

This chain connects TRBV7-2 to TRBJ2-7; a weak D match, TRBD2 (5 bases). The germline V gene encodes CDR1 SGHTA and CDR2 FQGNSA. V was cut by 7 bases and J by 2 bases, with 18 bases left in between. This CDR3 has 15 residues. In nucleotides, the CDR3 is TGTGCCAGCACCCCATCTCCCCTCGGGACCTACGAGCAGTACTTC. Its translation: CASTPSPLGTYEQYF.

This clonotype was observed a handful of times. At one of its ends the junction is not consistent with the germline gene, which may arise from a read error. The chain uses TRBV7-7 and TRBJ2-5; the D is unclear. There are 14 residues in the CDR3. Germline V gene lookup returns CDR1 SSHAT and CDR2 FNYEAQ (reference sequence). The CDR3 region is CASSLGPDRETQYF. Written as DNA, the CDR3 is TGTGCTAGCAGCTTAGGTCCCGATCGGGAGACCCAGTACTTC.

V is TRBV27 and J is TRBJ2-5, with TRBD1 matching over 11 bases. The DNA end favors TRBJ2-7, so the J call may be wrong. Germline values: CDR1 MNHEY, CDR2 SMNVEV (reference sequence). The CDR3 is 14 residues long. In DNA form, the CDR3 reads TGTGCCAGCAGTTTATGGGACAGGGGGGGCGAGCAGTACTTC. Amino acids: CASSLWDRGGEQYF.

The CDR3 loop is CASSQVVEEIYGYTF. The CDR3 DNA reads TGTGCCAGCAGCCAAGTGGTAGAAGAGATCTATGGCTACACCTTC. This rearrangement joins TRBV4-2 to TRBJ1-2, with D uncertain. V was cut by 1 base and J by 4 bases, with 13 bases left in between. Germline-derived CDR1 and CDR2 are LGHNA and YNFKEQ. The CDR3 consists of 15 residues.

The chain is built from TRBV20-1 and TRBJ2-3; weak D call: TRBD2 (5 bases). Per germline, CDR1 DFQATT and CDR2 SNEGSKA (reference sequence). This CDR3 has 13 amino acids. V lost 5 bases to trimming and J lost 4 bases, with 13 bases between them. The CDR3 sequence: CSAGTEGSDTQYF. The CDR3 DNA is TGCAGTGCTGGAACAGAGGGCTCAGATACGCAGTATTTT.

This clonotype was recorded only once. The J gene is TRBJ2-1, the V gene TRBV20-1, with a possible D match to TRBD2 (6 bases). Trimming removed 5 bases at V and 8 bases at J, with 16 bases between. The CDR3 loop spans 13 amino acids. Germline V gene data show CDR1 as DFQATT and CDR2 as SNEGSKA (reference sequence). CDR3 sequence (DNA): TGCAGTGCTCGGGAGACCTACCCCCATGAGCAGTTCTTC. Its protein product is CSARETYPHEQFF.

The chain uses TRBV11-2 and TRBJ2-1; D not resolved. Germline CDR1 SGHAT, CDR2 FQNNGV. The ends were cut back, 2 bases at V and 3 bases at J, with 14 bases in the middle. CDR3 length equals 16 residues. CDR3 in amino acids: CASSLMRKHFYNEQFF. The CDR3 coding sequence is TGTGCCAGCAGCTTAATGAGGAAACACTTCTACAATGAGCAGTTCTTC.

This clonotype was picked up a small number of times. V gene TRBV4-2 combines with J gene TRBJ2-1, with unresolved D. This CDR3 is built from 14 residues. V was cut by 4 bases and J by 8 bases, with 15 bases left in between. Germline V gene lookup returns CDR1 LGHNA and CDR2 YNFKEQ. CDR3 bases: TGTGCCAGCAGCCCCGTTGGTGGCCGTGATGAGCAGTTCTTC. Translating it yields CASSPVGGRDEQFF.

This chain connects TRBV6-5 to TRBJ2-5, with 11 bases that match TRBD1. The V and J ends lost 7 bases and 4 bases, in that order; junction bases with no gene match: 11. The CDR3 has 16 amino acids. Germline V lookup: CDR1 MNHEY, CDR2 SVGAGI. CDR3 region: CASILGGQGASETQYF. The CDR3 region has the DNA TGTGCCAGCATTCTCGGCGGACAGGGGGCCTCAGAGACCCAGTACTTC.

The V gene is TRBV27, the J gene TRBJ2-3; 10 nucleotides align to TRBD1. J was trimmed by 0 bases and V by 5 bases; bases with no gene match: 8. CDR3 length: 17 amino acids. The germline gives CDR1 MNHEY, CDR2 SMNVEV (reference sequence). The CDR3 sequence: CASSPTGQGISTDTQYF. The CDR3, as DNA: TGTGCCAGCAGTCCGACGGGACAGGGGATCAGCACAGATACGCAGTATTTT.

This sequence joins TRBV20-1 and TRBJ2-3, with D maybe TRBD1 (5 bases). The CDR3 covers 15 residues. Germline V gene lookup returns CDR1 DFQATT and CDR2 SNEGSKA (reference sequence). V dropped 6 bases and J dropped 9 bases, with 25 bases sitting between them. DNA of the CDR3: TGCAGTGCAGACCCCAAGGTCACCACATGGGGCACGCAGTATTTT. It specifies CSADPKVTTWGTQYF.

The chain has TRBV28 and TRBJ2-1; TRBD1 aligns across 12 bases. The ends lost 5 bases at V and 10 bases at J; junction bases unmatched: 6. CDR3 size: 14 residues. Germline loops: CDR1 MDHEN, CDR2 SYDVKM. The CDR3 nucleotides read TGTGCCAGCAGTAGGGACAGGGGGCTAGAAGAGCAGTTCTTC. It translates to CASSRDRGLEEQFF.

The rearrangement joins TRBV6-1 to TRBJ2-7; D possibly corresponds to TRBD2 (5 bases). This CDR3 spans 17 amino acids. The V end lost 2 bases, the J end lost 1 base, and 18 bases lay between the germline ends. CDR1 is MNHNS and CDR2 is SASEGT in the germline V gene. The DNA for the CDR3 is TGTGCCAGCAGTGAAAGGAGGCTAAAGGATGGGTCCTACGAGCAGTACTTC. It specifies CASSERRLKDGSYEQYF.

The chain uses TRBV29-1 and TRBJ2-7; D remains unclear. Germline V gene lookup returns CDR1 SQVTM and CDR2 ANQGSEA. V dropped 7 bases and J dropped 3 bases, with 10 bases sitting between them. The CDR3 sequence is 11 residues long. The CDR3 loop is CSAAGRYEQYF. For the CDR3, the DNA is TGCAGCGCCGCCGGCCGCTACGAGCAGTACTTC.

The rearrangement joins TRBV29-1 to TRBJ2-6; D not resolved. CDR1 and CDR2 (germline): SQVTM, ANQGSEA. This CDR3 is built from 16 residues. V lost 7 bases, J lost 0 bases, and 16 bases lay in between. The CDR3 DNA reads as TGCAGCGCAATACACCCTGACTTCTCTGGGGCCAACGTCCTGACTTTC. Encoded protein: CSAIHPDFSGANVLTF.

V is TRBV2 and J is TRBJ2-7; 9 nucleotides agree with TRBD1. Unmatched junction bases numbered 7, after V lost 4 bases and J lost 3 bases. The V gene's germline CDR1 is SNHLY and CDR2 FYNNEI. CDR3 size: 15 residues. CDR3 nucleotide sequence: TGTGCCAGCAGTGGGTCGGGACAGGGAGTCTACGAGCAGTACTTC. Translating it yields CASSGSGQGVYEQYF.

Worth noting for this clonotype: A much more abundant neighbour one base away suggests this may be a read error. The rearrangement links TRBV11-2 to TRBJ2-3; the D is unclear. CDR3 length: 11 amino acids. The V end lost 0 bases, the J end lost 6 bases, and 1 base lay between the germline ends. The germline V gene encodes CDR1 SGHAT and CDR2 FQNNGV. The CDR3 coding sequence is TGTGCCAGCAGCTTAGATGATACGCAGTATTTT. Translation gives CASSLDDTQYF.

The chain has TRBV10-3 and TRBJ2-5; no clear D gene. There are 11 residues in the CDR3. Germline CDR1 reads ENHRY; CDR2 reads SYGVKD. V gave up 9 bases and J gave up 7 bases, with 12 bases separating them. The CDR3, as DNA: TGTGCCATTGGACCGGTTGGGACCCAGTACTTC. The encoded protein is CAIGPVGTQYF.

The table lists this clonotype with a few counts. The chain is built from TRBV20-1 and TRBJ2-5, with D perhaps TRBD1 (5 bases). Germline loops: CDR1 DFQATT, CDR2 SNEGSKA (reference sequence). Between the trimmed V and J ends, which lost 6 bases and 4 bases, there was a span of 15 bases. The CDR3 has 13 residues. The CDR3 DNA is TGCAGTGCCCCCTGGGGTCAGGGAGAGACCCAGTACTTC. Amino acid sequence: CSAPWGQGETQYF.

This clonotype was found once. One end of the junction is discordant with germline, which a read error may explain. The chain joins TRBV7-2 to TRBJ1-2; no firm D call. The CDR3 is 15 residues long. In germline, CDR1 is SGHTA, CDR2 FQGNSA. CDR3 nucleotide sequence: TGTGCCAGCAGGTTAGGCGTCCGATCACCCTATGGCTACACCTTC. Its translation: CASRLGVRSPYGYTF.

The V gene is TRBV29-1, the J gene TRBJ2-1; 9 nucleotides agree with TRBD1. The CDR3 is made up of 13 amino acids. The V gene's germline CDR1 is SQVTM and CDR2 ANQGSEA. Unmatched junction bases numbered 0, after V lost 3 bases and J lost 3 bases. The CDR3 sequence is CSVEDRGYNEQFF. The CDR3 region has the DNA TGCAGCGTTGAGGACAGGGGCTACAATGAGCAGTTCTTC.

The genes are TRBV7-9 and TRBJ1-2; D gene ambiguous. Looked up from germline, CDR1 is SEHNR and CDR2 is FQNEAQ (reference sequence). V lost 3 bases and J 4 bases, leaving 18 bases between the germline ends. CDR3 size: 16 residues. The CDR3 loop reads CASSLLDRFRVYGYTF. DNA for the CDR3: TGTGCCAGCAGCTTGCTGGACCGCTTTCGTGTCTATGGCTACACCTTC.

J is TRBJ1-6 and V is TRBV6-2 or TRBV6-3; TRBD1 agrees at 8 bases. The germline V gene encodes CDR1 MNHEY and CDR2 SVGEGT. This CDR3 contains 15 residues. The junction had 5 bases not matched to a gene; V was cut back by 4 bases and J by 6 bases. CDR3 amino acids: CASSFRDRINSPLHF. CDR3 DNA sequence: TGTGCCAGCAGTTTCCGGGACAGGATTAATTCACCCCTCCACTTT.

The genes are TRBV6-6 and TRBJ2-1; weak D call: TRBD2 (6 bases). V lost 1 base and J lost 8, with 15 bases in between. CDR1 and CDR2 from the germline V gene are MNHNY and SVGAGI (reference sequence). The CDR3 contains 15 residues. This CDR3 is CASSYWRDPGDEQFF. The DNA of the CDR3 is TGTGCCAGCAGTTACTGGAGGGACCCTGGGGATGAGCAGTTCTTC.

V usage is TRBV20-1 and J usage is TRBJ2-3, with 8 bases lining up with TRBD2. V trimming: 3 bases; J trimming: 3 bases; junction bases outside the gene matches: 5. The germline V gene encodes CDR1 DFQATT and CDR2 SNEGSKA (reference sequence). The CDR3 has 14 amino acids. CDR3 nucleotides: TGCAGTGCTAGGTGGCGGGGGGTGACAGATACGCAGTATTTT. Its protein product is CSARWRGVTDTQYF.

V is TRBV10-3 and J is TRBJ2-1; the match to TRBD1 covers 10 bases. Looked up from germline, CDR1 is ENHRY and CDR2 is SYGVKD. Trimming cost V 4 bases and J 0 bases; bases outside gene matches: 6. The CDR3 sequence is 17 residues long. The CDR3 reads CAISGQDRGYSYNEQFF. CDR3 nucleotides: TGTGCCATCAGTGGACAGGACAGGGGGTACTCCTACAATGAGCAGTTCTTC.